The 20 T cell receptor beta chains in this list originate from one sample, sequenced in a study of blood T cell repertoires in COVID-19. Libraries were prepared by immunoSEQ multiplex PCR; TCRdb keeps only in-frame clonotypes and omits some of them. The table includes about 140,000 clones, 84% detected once. Sequenced material: PBMCs or T cells enriched from blood (not recorded which). These receptors all stem from a man in his fifties or sixties in a cohort exposed to, infected with or recovered from COVID-19 (not recorded which).

The chain joins TRBV6-1 to TRBJ1-5; 7 bases match TRBD1. The CDR3 consists of 16 residues. The V and J ends lost 4 bases and 2 bases, in that order; junction bases with no gene match: 8. Germline V gives CDR1 MNHNS, CDR2 SASEGT. The CDR3 is CASSANRGVGNQPQHF. Written as DNA, the CDR3 is TGTGCCAGCAGTGCCAACAGGGGAGTAGGCAATCAGCCCCAGCATTTT.

The chain links TRBV19 to TRBJ2-7; maybe TRBD2 (6 bases). V was clipped by 5 bases and J by 4 bases, with 30 bases between them. CDR1 is LNHDA and CDR2 is SQIVND in the germline V gene (reference sequence). The CDR3 length is 19 residues. The CDR3 loop is CASSAHPITRAGGIYEQYF. As DNA, the CDR3 is TGTGCCAGTAGTGCTCACCCAATTACCCGGGCCGGAGGGATTTACGAGCAGTACTTC. Full variable domain (rest looked up from reference TRBV19 and TRBJ2-7): DGGITQSPKYLFRKEGQNVTLSCEQNLNHDAMYWYRQDPGQGLRLIYYSQIVNDFQKGDIAEGYSVSREKKESFPLTVTSAQKNPTAFYLCASSAHPITRAGGIYEQYFGPGTRLTVT.

The rearrangement uses TRBV28 and TRBJ2-3, with 7 bases matching TRBD2. This CDR3 contains 18 residues. V lost 1 base, J lost 4 bases, and 14 bases stayed unmatched. Germline V gene sequence: CDR1 MDHEN, CDR2 SYDVKM. CDR3 sequence reads: CASSLLWGGSDEADTQYF. The CDR3, as DNA: TGTGCCAGCAGTTTATTGTGGGGCGGGAGTGATGAGGCAGATACGCAGTATTTT.

Points on this clone: The germline gene is not matched at one end of the junction; a read error may be the cause. V gene TRBV24-1 combines with J gene TRBJ1-2; D unclear. The CDR3 consists of 11 residues. CDR1 and CDR2 from the germline V gene are KGHDR and SFDVKD. The CDR3 is CATSDYGVMMF. The CDR3 bases are TGTGCCACCAGTGATTACGGGGTTATGATGTTC.

This clone was observed a few times. The CDR3 bases are TGTGCCAGCAGCTTGGCCCTGGGCTCTAATGAAAAACTGTTTTTT. Translating gives CASSLALGSNEKLFF. The gene calls are TRBV5-4 and TRBJ1-4; D is unresolved. The CDR3 covers 15 residues. V was pared by 0 bases and J by 3 bases, with 9 bases between. CDR1 is SGHNT and CDR2 is YYREEE in the germline V gene (reference sequence).

The rearrangement links TRBV28 to TRBJ1-6, with TRBD1 identical over 8 bases. The ends lost 2 bases at V and 9 bases at J; junction bases unmatched: 3. This CDR3 region has 14 residues. Germline assignment: CDR1 MDHEN and CDR2 SYDVKM. CDR3 coding DNA: TGTGCCAGCAGTTTAGCCAGGGGGCCTTCACCCCTCCACTTT. Translation: CASSLARGPSPLHF.

J is TRBJ2-7 and V is TRBV9; TRBD2 might be the D (6 bases). In germline, CDR1 is SGDLS, CDR2 YYNGEE. The CDR3 spans 14 residues. Trimming removed 4 bases from V and 2 bases from J, with 13 bases in between. The CDR3 DNA reads TGTGCCAGCAGCCCCAGCGGGCAGCCCTACGAGCAGTACTTC. Amino acid sequence: CASSPSGQPYEQYF.

The chain is built from TRBV12-3 or TRBV12-4 and TRBJ1-3, with no clear D. The V end lost 3 bases, the J end lost 3 bases, and 6 bases lay between the germline ends. This CDR3 has 13 residues. This CDR3 is CASSFAGGNTIYF. CDR3 in DNA: TGTGCCAGCAGTTTTGCGGGTGGAAACACCATATATTTT.

The rearrangement joins TRBV5-1 to TRBJ2-3, with 11 bases lining up with TRBD2. V gave up 0 bases and J gave up 2 bases; unmatched junction bases: 2. Per germline, CDR1 SGHRS and CDR2 YFSETQ. There are 16 residues in the CDR3. CDR3 amino acids: CASSLGLAGNTDTQYF. The CDR3 coding sequence is TGCGCCAGCAGCTTGGGACTAGCGGGAAACACAGATACGCAGTATTTT.

This chain uses TRBV5-5 with TRBJ2-1; D may be TRBD1 (5 bases). Trimming removed 0 bases at V and 7 bases at J, with 11 bases between. Germline-derived CDR1 and CDR2 are SGHKS and YYEKEE (reference sequence). The CDR3 runs to 14 residues. CDR3 bases: TGTGCCAGCAGCTTGGGAAACCGACAGAATGAGCAGTTCTTC. Translated: CASSLGNRQNEQFF.

This chain uses TRBV30 with TRBJ1-2; D is ambiguous. The V gene lost 0 bases and the J gene lost 6 bases, with 8 bases spanning the gap. Germline CDR1 and CDR2: GTSNPN and SVGIG (reference sequence). There are 12 residues in the CDR3. The CDR3: CAWSVSSHGYTF. CDR3 coding DNA: TGTGCCTGGAGTGTATCGTCCCATGGCTACACCTTC.

This chain links TRBV7-2 with TRBJ2-5; 10 bases fit TRBD2. The V and J ends lost 5 bases and 3 bases, in that order; junction bases with no gene match: 3. CDR1 and CDR2 from the germline V gene are SGHTA and FQGNSA. The CDR3 totals 14 residues. CDR3 amino acids: CASSIGLAEETQYF. CDR3 coding DNA: TGTGCCAGCAGCATAGGACTAGCGGAAGAGACCCAGTACTTC.

The chain carries TRBV7-2 and TRBJ2-4, with D maybe TRBD1 (6 bases). The CDR3 covers 12 residues. The germline gives CDR1 SGHTA, CDR2 FQGNSA. Trimming removed 7 bases at V and 10 bases at J, with 14 bases between. The CDR3 region has the DNA TGTGCCAGCACCCAGTCGGACAGTATTCAGTACTTC. Encoded protein: CASTQSDSIQYF.

The chain recombines TRBV4-1 with TRBJ2-3, with TRBD2 matching 8 bases. J gave up 5 bases and V 1 base, and 8 bases lay outside the gene matches. Looked up from germline, CDR1 is MGHRA and CDR2 is YSYEKL. The CDR3 has 16 residues. The CDR3 nucleotides read TGCGCCAGCAGCCAAGGTAAAGCGGGAGTCAAAGATACGCAGTATTTT. Translated, it gives CASSQGKAGVKDTQYF.

The chain has TRBV9 and TRBJ2-7, with D possibly TRBD2 on 5 matching bases. The CDR3 is 14 amino acids. CDR1 SGDLS and CDR2 YYNGEE come from the germline V gene. The ends were cut back, 0 bases at V and 3 bases at J, with 10 bases in the middle. The CDR3 reads CASSVGTAVYEQYF. The CDR3 nucleotides are TGTGCCAGCAGCGTAGGTACAGCGGTCTACGAGCAGTACTTC.

The J gene is TRBJ1-1, the V gene TRBV12-3 or TRBV12-4; tentative D call: TRBD1 (6 bases). This CDR3 has 13 residues. The V gene lost 10 bases and the J gene lost 1 base, with 13 bases spanning the gap. The CDR3 sequence: CAIEQGWNTEAFF. The CDR3 DNA reads as TGTGCCATCGAACAGGGATGGAACACTGAAGCTTTCTTT.

V and J are TRBV5-4 and TRBJ2-7, with D perhaps matching TRBD1 (6 bases). This CDR3 contains 14 residues. Trimming stripped 2 bases from V and 6 bases from J, with 15 bases between. CDR1 is SGHNT, CDR2 YYREEE, per germline (reference sequence). Written as DNA, the CDR3 is TGTGCCAGCAGCTTCCCAGGGGATCCTCTCGAGCAGTACTTC. Amino acid sequence: CASSFPGDPLEQYF. Combining the CDR3 with reference TRBV5-4 and TRBJ2-7 gives the whole variable domain ETGVTQSPTHLIKTRGQQVTLRCSSQSGHNTVSWYQQALGQGPQFIFQYYREEENGRGNFPPRFSGLQFPNYSSELNVNALELDDSALYLCASSFPGDPLEQYFGPGTRLTVT.

In DNA, the CDR3 is TGTGCCAGCAGTGATCTGCCGAGTGGCTACACCTTC. Translated, it gives CASSDLPSGYTF. This chain connects TRBV6-1 to TRBJ1-2; D remains unclear. CDR3 length equals 12 residues. CDR1 is MNHNS, CDR2 SASEGT, per germline. Between the trimmed V and J ends, which lost 3 bases and 7 bases, there was a span of 9 bases.

This clone was detected only a few times. The chain links TRBV3-1 (or the pseudogene TRBV3-2) to TRBJ2-3; possible D gene TRBD2, 6 bases. The CDR3 is 15 residues long. In germline, CDR1 is LGHDT, CDR2 YNNKEL (reference sequence). The V and J ends lost 0 bases and 6 bases respectively, with 13 bases between them. CDR3 DNA: TGTGCCAGCAGCCAAGACCCGGGACTCTCGGATACGCAGTATTTT. Protein: CASSQDPGLSDTQYF.

This chain connects TRBV10-3 to TRBJ2-7; 7 nucleotides align to TRBD1. The CDR3 is 12 residues long. The germline CDR1 and CDR2 sequences are ENHRY and SYGVKD. V gave up 6 bases and J gave up 2 bases; unmatched junction bases: 1. The DNA of the CDR3 is TGTGCCATCAGCCAGGGGGCCTACGAGCAGTACTTC. It is translated as CAISQGAYEQYF.